These 22 T cell receptor beta chains originate from one sample sequenced in a study of cytomegalovirus exposure and HLA in healthy donors. A multiplex PCR was run with 60 Vbeta primers and 13 Jbeta primers. Repertoires were generated with immunoSEQ multiplex PCR, while TCRdb's copy carries only in-frame clones and drops some. The table includes approximately 82,000 clones, roughly a tenth detected once. The material sequenced was PBMCs. These receptors all come from a man aged 60 to 69 in good health and CMV-seropositive.

This clone was recorded a few times. This rearrangement joins TRBV6-1 to TRBJ2-5; 8 positions agree with TRBD1. Trimming cost V 4 bases and J 5 bases; bases outside gene matches: 9. The CDR3 length is 15 residues. Looked up from germline, CDR1 is MNHNS and CDR2 is SASEGT. The chain's CDR3 is CASSALTGAGETQYF. Here the CDR3 DNA reads TGTGCCAGCAGTGCCCTGACAGGGGCTGGGGAGACCCAGTACTTC.

On this clone itself: This CDR3 is also generated by other DNA sequences in the sample. The chain combines TRBV6-5 with TRBJ2-1; 11 bases are shared with TRBD1. Germline values: CDR1 MNHEY, CDR2 SVGAGI. The CDR3 consists of 16 residues. V dropped 0 bases and J dropped 2; count of bases not matched to a gene: 0. This chain's CDR3 is CASSYSDRGPYNEQFF. CDR3 nucleotide sequence: TGTGCCAGCAGTTACTCGGACAGGGGGCCCTACAATGAGCAGTTCTTC.

This clone was detected only a few times. V is TRBV9 and J is TRBJ1-2; D is perhaps TRBD1 (5 bases). The ends were cut back, 4 bases at V and 3 bases at J, with 16 bases in the middle. Germline CDR1 reads SGDLS; CDR2 reads YYNGEE. This CDR3 spans 15 amino acids. CDR3 loop: CASSPRWGVDYGYTF. DNA of the CDR3: TGTGCCAGCAGCCCCCGTTGGGGGGTGGACTATGGCTACACCTTC. The whole variable domain, remainder taken from reference TRBV9 and TRBJ1-2, is DSGVTQTPKHLITATGQRVTLRCSPRSGDLSVYWYQQSLDQGLQFLIQYYNGEERAKGNILERFSAQQFPDLHSELNLSSLELGDSALYFCASSPRWGVDYGYTFGSGTRLTVV.

This clone appeared a few times. This chain uses TRBV11-1 with TRBJ1-3, with TRBD1 as a possible D gene (6 bases). There are 17 residues in the CDR3. Trimming pared 5 bases from V and 4 bases from J, leaving 21 bases between. The germline CDR1 and CDR2 sequences are SGHAT and FQDESV (reference sequence). CDR3 loop: CASSREPPDRSGNTIYF. The CDR3 DNA follows: TGTGCCAGCAGCCGAGAACCACCCGACAGGTCCGGAAACACCATATATTTT.

This clone was found a few times. The chain links TRBV6-5 to TRBJ2-5, with D possibly being TRBD1 (5 bases). The CDR3 spans 13 residues. The V end lost 6 bases, the J end lost 5 bases, and 13 bases lay between the germline ends. The germline V gene encodes CDR1 MNHEY and CDR2 SVGAGI. CDR3 sequence reads: CASRPQGRETQYF. The DNA for the CDR3 is TGTGCCAGCAGGCCTCAGGGAAGGGAGACCCAGTACTTC.

The rearrangement joins TRBV6-5 to TRBJ1-4; unclear D gene. CDR1 and CDR2 from the germline V gene are MNHEY and SVGAGI. The length of the CDR3 is 14 residues. V lost 10 bases, J lost 5 bases, and 17 bases lay in between. CDR3 bases: TGTGCCACAGCAAGCGGGTGGCAGAATGAAAAACTGTTTTTT. This codes for CATASGWQNEKLFF.

The gene calls are TRBV28 and TRBJ1-2, with 7 bases lining up with TRBD1. Germline CDR1 is MDHEN and CDR2 is SYDVKM. This CDR3 contains 13 residues. V was pared by 6 bases and J by 2 bases, with 3 bases of the junction left unmatched. The CDR3 sequence: CASSVTGNYGYTF. The CDR3 region has the DNA TGTGCCAGCAGCGTGACAGGGAACTATGGCTACACCTTC.

The chain couples TRBV5-5 to TRBJ1-5; possibly TRBD1 for D (6 bases). This CDR3 is 15 amino acids long. Looked up from germline, CDR1 is SGHKS and CDR2 is YYEKEE (reference sequence). The ends were cut back, 4 bases at V and 3 bases at J, with 14 bases in the middle. Here the CDR3 reads CASSLRQAYNQPQHF. The CDR3 bases are TGTGCCAGCAGCCTTCGACAGGCATACAATCAGCCCCAGCATTTT.

For this clone: This is likely an artifact of a read error, given a far larger clone one base away. The chain combines TRBV30 with TRBJ1-1; no reliable D call. CDR3 length equals 12 residues. The germline V gene has CDR1 GTSNPN and CDR2 SVGIG (reference sequence). In DNA, the CDR3 is TGTGCCTGGCAGGACGCAATTAGCGAGGCTTTATTT. Translated, it gives CAWQDAISEALF.

This clone has a handful of counts. The chain uses TRBV14 and TRBJ2-1; tentative D call: TRBD2 (7 bases). Germline lookup yields CDR1 SGHDN and CDR2 FVKESK. V was pared by 1 base and J by 7 bases, with 14 bases between. The CDR3 is 15 residues long. This chain's CDR3 is CASSQGRGGGNEQFF. The CDR3, as DNA: TGTGCCAGCAGCCAAGGGAGAGGGGGGGGAAATGAGCAGTTCTTC.

This clone has only a few counts. The chain has TRBV2 and TRBJ1-6; 7 bases are shared with TRBD1. J was trimmed by 7 bases and V by 4 bases; bases with no gene match: 10. The CDR3 runs to 16 residues. In germline, CDR1 is SNHLY, CDR2 FYNNEI. The CDR3 loop reads CASSVLWLGGNSPLHF. In DNA, the CDR3 is TGTGCCAGCAGTGTCCTTTGGCTAGGGGGCAATTCACCCCTCCACTTT.

This clone appeared a few times. The missing conserved phenylalanine or tryptophan at the end of this CDR3 makes a read error likely. No DNA is shown, since the ends of the CDR3 on it are uncertain; the CDR3 is the one TCRdb lists. The genes are TRBV12-1 and TRBJ2-7; no check of the table's D call, TRBD1, against the DNA was made. TRBV12-1 is designated a pseudogene. The CDR3 extends over 12 residues, inclusive of both ends. CDR3 sequence: CASSLTDRRGWG.

The chain combines TRBV10-3 with TRBJ1-1, with D unclear. The germline V gene has CDR1 ENHRY and CDR2 SYGVKD. Trimming cost V 4 bases and J 2 bases, with 17 bases left between them. The CDR3 has 16 residues. CDR3 nucleotides: TGTGCCATCAGTGTCCTTCCCAATACTGAAAACACTGAAGCTTTCTTT. Its translation: CAISVLPNTENTEAFF.

J is TRBJ2-1 and V is TRBV5-6, with 15 bases aligning to TRBD2. The V segment lost 3 bases and the J segment 0 bases; nucleotides outside the gene matches: 4. There are 18 residues in the CDR3. Germline V gives CDR1 SGHDT, CDR2 YYEEEE. The CDR3 DNA reads as TGTGCCAGCAGCTCGGGACTAGCGGGGGGATACTCCTACAATGAGCAGTTCTTC. Amino acids: CASSSGLAGGYSYNEQFF.

The chain joins TRBV11-3 to TRBJ2-1; D is possibly TRBD1 (6 bases). The CDR3 runs to 14 residues. The germline CDR1 and CDR2 sequences are SGHNT and YENEEA. V was cut by 3 bases and J by 11 bases, with 17 bases left in between. CDR3 residues: CASSLSKGQLKQFF. In nucleotides, the CDR3 is TGTGCCAGCAGCTTGAGTAAGGGACAACTCAAGCAGTTCTTC.

The rearrangement links TRBV11-2 to TRBJ2-2; 8 bases fit TRBD2. This CDR3 is 16 amino acids long. J lost 8 bases, V lost 7 bases, and 15 bases had no gene match. In germline, CDR1 is SGHAT, CDR2 FQNNGV. The CDR3 DNA reads TGTGCCAGCATCCCCTCGGCTAGCGGGTCCACAGGGGAGCTGTTTTTT. Its protein is CASIPSASGSTGELFF.

The chain couples TRBV28 to TRBJ2-3; D perhaps matches TRBD2 (6 bases). The CDR3 loop spans 15 amino acids. Trimming cost V 4 bases and J 0 bases, with 11 bases left between them. Germline V CDR1 and CDR2: MDHEN, SYDVKM. The CDR3 DNA is TGTGCCAGCAGTTACGCGGGGCTTAGCACAGATACGCAGTATTTT. Translating it yields CASSYAGLSTDTQYF.

This clone has more than one count but fewer than ten. The rearrangement joins TRBV2 to TRBJ2-2, with 7 bases matching TRBD2. V shed 8 bases, J shed 6 bases, and the junction held 0 bases outside the gene matches. The CDR3 loop spans 11 amino acids. The germline V gene has CDR1 SNHLY and CDR2 FYNNEI. In nucleotides, the CDR3 is TGTGCCAGCCGGGAGGCCGGGGAGCTGTTTTTT. This encodes CASREAGELFF.

This clone has a handful of counts. The chain joins TRBV19 to TRBJ1-5; 11 nucleotides match TRBD1. This CDR3 is 15 amino acids long. J lost 4 bases, V lost 9 bases, and 8 bases had no gene match. Germline values: CDR1 LNHDA, CDR2 SQIVND (reference sequence). The CDR3, as DNA: TGTGCCAGCAAGGACAGGGGGCACCAAAATCAGCCCCAGCATTTT. Encoded protein: CASKDRGHQNQPQHF.

This clone has a handful of counts. V and J are TRBV10-3 and TRBJ1-1; 7 bases are a match to TRBD1. V trimming: 6 bases; J trimming: 1 base; junction bases outside the gene matches: 5. Per the germline V gene, CDR1 is ENHRY and CDR2 is SYGVKD. This CDR3 contains 14 residues. The CDR3 protein is CAIRRRTGNTEAFF. The CDR3 DNA sequence: TGTGCCATCAGGAGAAGGACAGGGAACACTGAAGCTTTCTTT.

Concerning this clone itself: One end of the junction does not line up with germline, which may come from a read error. The chain has TRBV30 and TRBJ2-5; 15 positions agree with TRBD2. Germline CDR1 is GTSNPN and CDR2 is SVGIG (reference sequence). The CDR3 runs 13 residues. CDR3 sequence (DNA): TGCTCGGGACTAGCGGGGGGTGGAGAGACCCAGTACTTC. Its translation: CSGLAGGGETQYF.

The V call is TRBV10-3, the J call TRBJ2-1; D unclear. The germline CDR1 and CDR2 sequences are ENHRY and SYGVKD. CDR3 length: 14 residues. V was shortened by 0 bases and J by 4 bases, with 7 bases between the two germline ends. Here the CDR3 DNA reads TGTGCCATCAGTGAGTCGTTACTGTACAATGAGCAGTTCTTC. It translates to CAISESLLYNEQFF.